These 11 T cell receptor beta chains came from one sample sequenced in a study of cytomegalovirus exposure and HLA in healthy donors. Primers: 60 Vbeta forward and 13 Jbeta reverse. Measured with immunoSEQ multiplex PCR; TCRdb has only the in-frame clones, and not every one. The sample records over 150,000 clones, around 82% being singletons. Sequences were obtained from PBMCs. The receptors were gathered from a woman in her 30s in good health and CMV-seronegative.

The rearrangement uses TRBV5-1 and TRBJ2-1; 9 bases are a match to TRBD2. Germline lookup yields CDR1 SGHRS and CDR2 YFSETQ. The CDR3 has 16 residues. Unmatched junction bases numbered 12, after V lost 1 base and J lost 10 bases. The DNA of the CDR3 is TGCGCCAGCAGCTTGAAGGCGGGGGGGAGGGGGGAAGAGCAGTTCTTC. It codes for CASSLKAGGRGEEQFF.

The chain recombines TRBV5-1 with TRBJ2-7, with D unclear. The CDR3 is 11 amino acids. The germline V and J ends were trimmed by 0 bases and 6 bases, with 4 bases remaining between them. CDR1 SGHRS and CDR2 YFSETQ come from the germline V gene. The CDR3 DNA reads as TGCGCCAGCAGCTTGGCGTCCGAGCAGTACTTC. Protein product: CASSLASEQYF.

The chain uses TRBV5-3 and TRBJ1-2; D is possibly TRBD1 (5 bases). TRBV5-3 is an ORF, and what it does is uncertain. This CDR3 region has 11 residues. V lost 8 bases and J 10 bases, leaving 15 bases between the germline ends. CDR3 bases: TGTGCCAGGGGGATCAGGGATTTCTACACCTTC. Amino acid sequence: CARGIRDFYTF.

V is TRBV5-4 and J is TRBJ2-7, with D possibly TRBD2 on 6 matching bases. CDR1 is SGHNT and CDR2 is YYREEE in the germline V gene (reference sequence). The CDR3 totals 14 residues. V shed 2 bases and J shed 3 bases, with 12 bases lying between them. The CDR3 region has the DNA TGTGCCAGCAGCTTTAGACTAGATTTCTACGAGCAGTACTTC. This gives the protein CASSFRLDFYEQYF.

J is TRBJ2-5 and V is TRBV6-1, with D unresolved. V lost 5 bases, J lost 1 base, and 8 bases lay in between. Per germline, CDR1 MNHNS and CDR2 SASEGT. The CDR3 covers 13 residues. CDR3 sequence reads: CASSITVQETQYF. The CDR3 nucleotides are TGTGCCAGCAGTATAACGGTCCAAGAGACCCAGTACTTC.

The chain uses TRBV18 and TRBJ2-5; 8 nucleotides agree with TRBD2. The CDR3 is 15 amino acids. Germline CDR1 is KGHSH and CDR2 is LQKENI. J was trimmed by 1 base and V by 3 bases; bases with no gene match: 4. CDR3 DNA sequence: TGTGCCAGCTCACCGGCGGGGGGCCTCCAAGAGACCCAGTACTTC. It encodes CASSPAGGLQETQYF.

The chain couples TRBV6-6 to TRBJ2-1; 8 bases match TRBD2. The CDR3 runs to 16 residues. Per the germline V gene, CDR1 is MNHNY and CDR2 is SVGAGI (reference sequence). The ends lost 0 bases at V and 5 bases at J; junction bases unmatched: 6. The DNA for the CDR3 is TGTGCCAGCAGTTACTCTACGGGGGGGTCAAACAATGAGCAGTTCTTC. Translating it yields CASSYSTGGSNNEQFF.

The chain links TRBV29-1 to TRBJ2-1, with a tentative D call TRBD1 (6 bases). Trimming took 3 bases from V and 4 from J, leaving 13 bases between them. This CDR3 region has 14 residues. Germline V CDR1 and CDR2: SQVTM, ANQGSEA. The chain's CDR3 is CSVDETGAYNEQFF. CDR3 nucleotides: TGCAGCGTTGACGAGACAGGAGCTTACAATGAGCAGTTCTTC.

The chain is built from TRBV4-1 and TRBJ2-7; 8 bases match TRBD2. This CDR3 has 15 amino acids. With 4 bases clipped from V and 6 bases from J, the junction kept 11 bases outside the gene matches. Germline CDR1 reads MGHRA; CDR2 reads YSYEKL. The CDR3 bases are TGCGCCAGCAGCCCTATACCGGGACTAGGGGTCGAGCAGTACTTC. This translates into CASSPIPGLGVEQYF.

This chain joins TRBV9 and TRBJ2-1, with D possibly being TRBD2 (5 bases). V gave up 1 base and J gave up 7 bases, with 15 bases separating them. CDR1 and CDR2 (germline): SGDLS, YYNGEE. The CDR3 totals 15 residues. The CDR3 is CASSVREWVRNEQFF. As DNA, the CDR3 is TGTGCCAGCAGCGTAAGGGAGTGGGTTAGGAATGAGCAGTTCTTC.

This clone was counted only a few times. The CDR3 loop reads CASSEGGLIYEQYF. As DNA, the CDR3 is TGTGCCAGCAGTGAAGGGGGGCTTATCTACGAGCAGTACTTC. The chain employs TRBV6-1 and TRBJ2-7; D is perhaps TRBD1 (6 bases). The CDR3 totals 14 residues. CDR1 and CDR2 from the germline V gene are MNHNS and SASEGT. The V end was cut by 1 base, the J end by 3 bases, with 10 bases between.